Presented here are 27 T cell receptor beta chains from one specimen sequenced in a study of human T cells and chemical hapten exposure. Time point given: patch test 1, 2 weeks after DPC sensitization. Treatment described: therapeutic diphenylcyclopropenone sensitization with weekly scalp DPC. TCRdb independently ran MiXCR on the RACE reads; one entry per CDR3 protein. The sample holds around 110,000 distinct CDR3 sequences, about an eighth seen once. The material was whole blood, obtained in connection with sensitization to the hapten diphenylcyclopropenone (DPC). These receptors were obtained from a woman aged 45-60 years with alopecia areata. Some clones in this sample may be carry-over from other donors' samples.

This clonotype was detected many times. The chain employs TRBV5-8 and TRBJ1-2; D perhaps matches TRBD1 (6 bases). This CDR3 has 17 residues. V lost 6 bases to trimming and J lost 3 bases, with 24 bases between them. CDR1 and CDR2 from the germline V gene are SGHTS and YDEGEE. The CDR3, as DNA: TGTGCCAGCACCAAGGGAACAGGGCCGCTAAGGGACTATGGCTACACCTTC. This gives the protein CASTKGTGPLRDYGYTF.

The table lists this clonotype with a count of one. The rearrangement uses TRBV9 and TRBJ1-1; D unresolved. The CDR3 length is 13 residues. The germline CDR1 and CDR2 sequences are SGDLS and YYNGEE. Between the trimmed V and J ends, which lost 0 bases and 4 bases, there was a span of 7 bases. The CDR3 loop reads CASSVVGVTEAFF. DNA of the CDR3: TGTGCCAGCAGCGTAGTTGGGGTCACTGAAGCTTTCTTT.

The rearrangement uses TRBV5-1 and TRBJ2-1; D is tentatively TRBD1 or TRBD2 (5 bases each). CDR1 is SGHRS, CDR2 YFSETQ, per germline. This CDR3 has 16 residues. Trimming removed 0 bases from V and 9 bases from J, with 19 bases in between. CDR3 region: CASSLEGRSSDPEQFF. The CDR3 region has the DNA TGCGCCAGCAGCTTGGAGGGACGGAGTTCGGACCCTGAGCAGTTCTTC.

This clonotype has at least ten counts. The rearrangement links TRBV25-1 to TRBJ2-5; 12 nucleotides line up with TRBD2. Losses at the gene ends were 4 bases for V and 4 bases for J; bases not matched to a gene: 1. The CDR3 runs to 14 residues. Germline V gene data show CDR1 as MGHDK and CDR2 as SYGVNS. This CDR3 reads CASSVGLAGETQYF. CDR3 coding DNA: TGTGCCAGCAGTGTGGGACTAGCGGGAGAGACCCAGTACTTC.

This clonotype has just a few counts. V is TRBV4-1 and J is TRBJ1-4; a possible D gene is TRBD1 (5 bases). Trimming cost V 3 bases and J 7 bases, with 18 bases left between them. The CDR3 loop spans 16 amino acids. Germline V lookup: CDR1 MGHRA, CDR2 YSYEKL. The CDR3 nucleotides read TGCGCCAGCAGCCAGTGGATGGGCAGGGTGGGTGAAAAACTGTTTTTT. Residues: CASSQWMGRVGEKLFF.

This clonotype was found a few times. The genes are TRBV7-7 and TRBJ2-7; 12 bases agree with TRBD2. V lost 4 bases, J lost 6 bases, and 7 bases stayed unmatched. This CDR3 contains 15 residues. The V gene's germline CDR1 is SSHAT and CDR2 FNYEAQ (reference sequence). CDR3: CASSSTSGRSGEQYF. Here the CDR3 DNA reads TGTGCCAGCAGCTCAACTAGCGGGAGGTCAGGCGAGCAGTACTTC.

This chain joins TRBV4-3 and TRBJ2-5, with 9 bases lining up with TRBD1. The CDR3 consists of 15 residues. J lost 4 bases, V lost 4 bases, and 7 bases had no gene match. Germline V gene lookup returns CDR1 LGHNA and CDR2 YSLEER. The CDR3 loop is CASSRGTGTPETQYF. In nucleotides, the CDR3 is TGCGCCAGCAGCCGAGGGACAGGGACCCCAGAGACCCAGTACTTC.

The V and J genes are TRBV7-2 and TRBJ2-7, with no clear D. From germline, CDR1 is SGHTA and CDR2 FQGNSA. The CDR3 length is 12 residues. V lost 4 bases to trimming and J lost 4 bases, with 8 bases between them. CDR3: CASSSQRYEQYF. CDR3 in DNA: TGTGCCAGCAGCTCCCAACGTTACGAGCAGTACTTC. Supplemented by reference TRBV7-2 and TRBJ2-7, the full variable domain reads GAGVSQSPSNKVTEKGKDVELRCDPISGHTALYWYRQSLGQGLEFLIYFQGNSAPDKSGLPSDRFSAERTGGSVSTLTIQRTQQEDSAVYLCASSSQRYEQYFGPGTRLTVT.

This clonotype was seen a few times. The rearrangement links TRBV27 to TRBJ2-7, with D uncertain. V lost 4 bases and J 7 bases, leaving 17 bases between the germline ends. Germline V lookup: CDR1 MNHEY, CDR2 SMNVEV (reference sequence). The CDR3 is 14 amino acids. The CDR3 reads CASSSWTAIREQYF. CDR3 in DNA: TGTGCCAGCAGTTCATGGACCGCAATACGGGAGCAGTACTTC.

This clonotype was observed a handful of times. This chain connects TRBV24-1 to TRBJ2-7; 8 positions match TRBD2. The germline V gene has CDR1 KGHDR and CDR2 SFDVKD. V shed 3 bases, J shed 6 bases, and the junction held 6 bases outside the gene matches. This CDR3 region has 14 residues. In DNA form, the CDR3 reads TGTGCCACCAGTGATCCGGGACTAGATAGCGAGCAGTACTTC. The encoded protein is CATSDPGLDSEQYF.

This rearrangement joins TRBV9 to TRBJ1-6; TRBD1 agrees at 9 bases. The germline V gene encodes CDR1 SGDLS and CDR2 YYNGEE. The CDR3 has 15 residues. After removal of 3 bases from V and 10 bases from J, the junction contained 8 bases not matched to a gene. CDR3 bases: TGTGCCAGCAGCGCGGACAGGGGAGGACGGTCACCCCTCCACTTT. Amino acid sequence: CASSADRGGRSPLHF.

The chain carries TRBV27 and TRBJ1-4; D not resolved. Deletions cut 5 bases from V and 4 bases from J, with 17 bases between. The CDR3 extends over 16 amino acids. Germline assignment: CDR1 MNHEY and CDR2 SMNVEV (reference sequence). The CDR3 bases are TGTGCCAGCAGTACCAGAAACCAAGGCGGTAATGAAAAACTGTTTTTT. Protein: CASSTRNQGGNEKLFF.

The sample holds many counts of this clonotype. This chain links TRBV29-1 with TRBJ1-1; D remains unclear. Trimming stripped 2 bases from V and 11 bases from J, with 15 bases between. This CDR3 spans 12 amino acids. Per germline, CDR1 SQVTM and CDR2 ANQGSEA. CDR3 sequence reads: CSVERGPVFAFF. The CDR3 nucleotides are TGCAGCGTTGAACGGGGTCCAGTGTTCGCTTTCTTT.

The chain links TRBV14 to TRBJ2-2, with unresolved D. The length of the CDR3 is 13 residues. V was shortened by 1 base and J by 6 bases, with 6 bases between the two germline ends. Germline V gene data show CDR1 as SGHDN and CDR2 as FVKESK. The CDR3: CASSQVDSGELFF. The CDR3 nucleotides read TGTGCCAGCAGCCAAGTGGATTCCGGGGAGCTGTTTTTT.

At least ten counts were recorded for this clonotype. For the CDR3, the DNA is TGTGCCAGCAGCCAAGGACTGTTCGGGGAGCTGTTTTTT. Protein: CASSQGLFGELFF. The rearrangement links TRBV14 to TRBJ2-2; unclear D gene. Germline CDR1 and CDR2: SGHDN and FVKESK. V dropped 1 base and J dropped 7 bases, with 7 bases sitting between them. The CDR3 sequence is 13 residues long.

In its sample, this clonotype was seen many times. The V gene is TRBV29-1, the J gene TRBJ2-5, with 10 bases lining up with TRBD1. CDR1 and CDR2 from the germline V gene are SQVTM and ANQGSEA. Trimming at V came to 6 bases and at J to 4 bases, leaving 2 bases not matched to a gene. The CDR3 is 12 residues long. The CDR3 coding sequence is TGCAGCGTCTGGGACAGGGGAGAGACCCAGTACTTC. Its protein is CSVWDRGETQYF.

The V gene is TRBV28, the J gene TRBJ1-1, with no clear D. This CDR3 is built from 13 residues. CDR1 is MDHEN and CDR2 is SYDVKM in the germline V gene. V gave up 5 bases and J gave up 7 bases, with 14 bases separating them. Here the CDR3 DNA reads TGTGCCAGCAGTACCGGACTTAGGCATGAAGCTTTCTTT. This encodes CASSTGLRHEAFF.

On this clonotype itself: Being one base from a much bigger clone, this may be a read error. The chain joins TRBV7-2 to TRBJ2-1, with D tentatively TRBD2 (5 bases). CDR1 and CDR2 from the germline V gene are SGHTA and FQGNSA. The CDR3 runs to 15 residues. Trimming cost V 8 bases and J 7 bases, with 21 bases left between them. CDR3 DNA: TGTGCCAGCGGCCCCATCCGAGGGAGTGGAAATGAGCAGTTCTTC. Protein product: CASGPIRGSGNEQFF. The whole variable domain, filled in from reference TRBV7-2 and TRBJ2-1, reads GAGVSQSPSNKVTEKGKDVELRCDPISGHTALYWYRQSLGQGLEFLIYFQGNSAPDKSGLPSDRFSAERTGGSVSTLTIQRTQQEDSAVYLCASGPIRGSGNEQFFGPGTRLTVL.

This chain connects TRBV11-2 to TRBJ2-7; 8 positions match TRBD1. With 5 bases clipped from V and 3 bases from J, the junction kept 9 bases outside the gene matches. From germline, CDR1 is SGHAT and CDR2 FQNNGV. The CDR3 is made up of 15 amino acids. CDR3 in amino acids: CASSLPGQVLYEQYF. The DNA of the CDR3 is TGTGCCAGCAGCCTACCGGGACAGGTCCTCTACGAGCAGTACTTC.

The chain uses TRBV3-1 and TRBJ1-6, with D maybe TRBD1 (6 bases). The CDR3 runs to 15 residues. Germline CDR1 is LGHDT and CDR2 is YNNKEL (reference sequence). Between the trimmed V and J ends, which lost 2 bases and 6 bases, there was a span of 11 bases. The CDR3 sequence is CASSQSTGSNSPLHF. CDR3 in DNA: TGTGCCAGCAGCCAATCTACAGGGAGTAATTCACCCCTCCACTTT.

The V gene is TRBV3-1, the J gene TRBJ2-1; 12 positions match TRBD2. The CDR3 sequence is 14 residues long. The V gene end was trimmed by 4 bases and the J gene end by 11 bases; junction bases not matched to a gene: 6. Germline V lookup: CDR1 LGHDT, CDR2 YNNKEL (reference sequence). The CDR3 sequence is CASSLERTSGKQFF. CDR3 nucleotide sequence: TGTGCCAGCAGCCTGGAAAGGACTAGCGGGAAGCAGTTCTTC.

The genes are TRBV20-1 and TRBJ1-5; D possibly corresponds to TRBD1 (6 bases). Germline lookup yields CDR1 DFQATT and CDR2 SNEGSKA (reference sequence). V was shortened by 6 bases and J by 0 bases, with 21 bases between the two germline ends. The CDR3 has 17 amino acids. The CDR3 bases are TGCAGTGCAAGGGACGGACACAGGGACTATAGCAATCAGCCCCAGCATTTT. Translated: CSARDGHRDYSNQPQHF.

V is TRBV3-1 and J is TRBJ2-7; D remains unclear. This CDR3 region has 14 residues. Between the trimmed V and J ends, which lost 5 bases and 1 base, there was a span of 12 bases. The V gene's germline CDR1 is LGHDT and CDR2 YNNKEL (reference sequence). CDR3 bases: TGTGCCAGCAGCACTCCTCCTAAATCCTACGAGCAGTACTTC. Translated, it gives CASSTPPKSYEQYF.

In its sample, this clonotype was seen many times. The chain is built from TRBV7-6 and TRBJ1-5; D is undetermined. The CDR3 contains 15 residues. Trimming removed 2 bases from V and 1 base from J, with 9 bases in between. Germline CDR1 is SGHVS and CDR2 is FNYEAQ. For the CDR3, the DNA is TGTGCCAGCAGCTTACAATCGGGGAGCAATCAGCCCCAGCATTTT. As protein: CASSLQSGSNQPQHF.

This clonotype was observed a few times. The rearrangement uses TRBV9 and TRBJ2-1; D is unresolved. Germline values: CDR1 SGDLS, CDR2 YYNGEE. Trimming cost V 0 bases and J 2 bases, with 6 bases left between them. This CDR3 region has 14 residues. CDR3 loop: CASSVALAYNEQFF. In DNA form, the CDR3 reads TGTGCCAGCAGCGTAGCGCTAGCCTACAATGAGCAGTTCTTC.

This clonotype was seen repeatedly, ten times or more. The chain employs TRBV28 and TRBJ1-3; D unclear. The CDR3 is 13 amino acids. Germline V CDR1 and CDR2: MDHEN, SYDVKM. V was pared by 5 bases and J by 4 bases, with 9 bases between. The CDR3 DNA sequence: TGTGCCAGCAGTCGGACCGGCGGAAACACCATATATTTT. Its protein is CASSRTGGNTIYF. The variable domain in full, completed from reference TRBV28 and TRBJ1-3, reads DVKVTQSSRYLVKRTGEKVFLECVQDMDHENMFWYRQDPGLGLRLIYFSYDVKMKEKGDIPEGYSVSREKKERFSLILESASTNQTSMYLCASSRTGGNTIYFGEGSWLTVV.

This clonotype was observed a handful of times. The rearrangement joins TRBV11-2 to TRBJ1-1; no firm D call. Trimming stripped 2 bases from V and 2 bases from J, with 9 bases between. This CDR3 contains 14 residues. CDR1 SGHAT and CDR2 FQNNGV come from the germline V gene. CDR3 nucleotide sequence: TGTGCCAGCAGCTTAATGTACTCTAACACTGAAGCTTTCTTT. Its protein product is CASSLMYSNTEAFF.